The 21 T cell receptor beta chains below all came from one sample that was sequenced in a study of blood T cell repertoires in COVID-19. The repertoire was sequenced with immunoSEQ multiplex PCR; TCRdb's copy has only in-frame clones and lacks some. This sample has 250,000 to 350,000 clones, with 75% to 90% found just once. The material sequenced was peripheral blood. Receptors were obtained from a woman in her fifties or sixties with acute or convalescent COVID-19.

CDR3 in amino acids: CASSPSFPMNTEAFF. CDR3 in DNA: TGTGCCAGTAGCCCCAGTTTCCCCATGAACACTGAAGCTTTCTTT. The chain couples TRBV19 to TRBJ1-1; D unresolved. The V gene's germline CDR1 is LNHDA and CDR2 SQIVND (reference sequence). V shed 6 bases and J shed 0 bases, with 14 bases lying between them. The CDR3 totals 15 residues.

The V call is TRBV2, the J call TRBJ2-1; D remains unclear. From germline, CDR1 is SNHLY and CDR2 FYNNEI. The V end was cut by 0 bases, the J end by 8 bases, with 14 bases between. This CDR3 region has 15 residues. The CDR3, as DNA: TGTGCCAGCAGTGAAGCTTCCCAATTTAGTCATGAGCAGTTCTTC. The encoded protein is CASSEASQFSHEQFF.

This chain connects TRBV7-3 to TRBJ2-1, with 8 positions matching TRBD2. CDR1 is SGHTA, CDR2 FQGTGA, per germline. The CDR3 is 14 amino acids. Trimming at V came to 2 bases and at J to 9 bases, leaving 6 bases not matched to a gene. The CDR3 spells CASSLVAGRGEQFF. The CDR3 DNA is TGTGCCAGCAGCTTAGTAGCGGGGCGGGGTGAGCAGTTCTTC.

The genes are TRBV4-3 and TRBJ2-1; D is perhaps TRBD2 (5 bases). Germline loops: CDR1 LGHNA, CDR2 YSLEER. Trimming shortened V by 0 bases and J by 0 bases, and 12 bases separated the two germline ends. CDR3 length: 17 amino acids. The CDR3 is CASSQEGGLSSYNEQFF. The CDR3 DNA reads TGCGCCAGCAGCCAAGAGGGCGGACTGAGCTCCTACAATGAGCAGTTCTTC.

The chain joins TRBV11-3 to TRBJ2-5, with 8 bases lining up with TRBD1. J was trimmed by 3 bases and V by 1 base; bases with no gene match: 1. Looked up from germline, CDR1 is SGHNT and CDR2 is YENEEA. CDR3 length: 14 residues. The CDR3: CASSLGGQEETQYF. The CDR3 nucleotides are TGTGCCAGCAGCTTAGGGGGACAGGAAGAGACCCAGTACTTC. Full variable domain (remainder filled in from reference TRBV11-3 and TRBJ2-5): EAGVVQSPRYKIIEKKQPVAFWCNPISGHNTLYWYLQNLGQGPELLIRYENEEAVDDSQLPKDRFSAERLKGVDSTLKIQPAELGDSAVYLCASSLGGQEETQYFGPGTRLLVL.

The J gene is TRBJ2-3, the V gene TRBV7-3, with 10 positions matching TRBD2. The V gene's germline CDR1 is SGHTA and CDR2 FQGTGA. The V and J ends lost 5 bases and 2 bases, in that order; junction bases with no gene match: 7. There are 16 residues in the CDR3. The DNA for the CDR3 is TGTGCCAGCAGCGCGCAGCGGGGGGGCGTCACAGATACGCAGTATTTT. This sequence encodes CASSAQRGGVTDTQYF.

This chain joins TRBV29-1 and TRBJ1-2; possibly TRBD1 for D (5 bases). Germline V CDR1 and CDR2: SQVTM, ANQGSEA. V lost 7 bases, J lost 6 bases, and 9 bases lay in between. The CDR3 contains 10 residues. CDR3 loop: CSAGGNGYTF. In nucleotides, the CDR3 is TGCAGCGCTGGGGGGAATGGCTACACCTTC.

Written as DNA, the CDR3 is TGTGCCAGCAGTTACTCTAGCGGGAGGGTCTACGAGCAGTACTTC. Amino acids: CASSYSSGRVYEQYF. The V and J genes are TRBV6-5 and TRBJ2-7, with 11 bases lining up with TRBD2. Germline values: CDR1 MNHEY, CDR2 SVGAGI. The CDR3 contains 15 residues. V was pared by 0 bases and J by 3 bases, with 1 base of the junction left unmatched.

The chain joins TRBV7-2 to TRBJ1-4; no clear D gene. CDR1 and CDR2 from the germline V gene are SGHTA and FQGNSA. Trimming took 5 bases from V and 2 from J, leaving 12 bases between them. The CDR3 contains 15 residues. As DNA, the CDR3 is TGTGCCAGCAGCCCCCAGACACTCACTAATGAAAAACTGTTTTTT. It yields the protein CASSPQTLTNEKLFF.

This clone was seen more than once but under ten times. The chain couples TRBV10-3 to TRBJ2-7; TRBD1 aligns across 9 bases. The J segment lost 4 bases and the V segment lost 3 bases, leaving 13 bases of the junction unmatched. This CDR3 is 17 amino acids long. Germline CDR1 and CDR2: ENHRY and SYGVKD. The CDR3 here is CAISDTGTGRVRYEQYF. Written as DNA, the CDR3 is TGTGCCATCAGTGACACCGGGACAGGGAGGGTCCGGTACGAGCAGTACTTC.

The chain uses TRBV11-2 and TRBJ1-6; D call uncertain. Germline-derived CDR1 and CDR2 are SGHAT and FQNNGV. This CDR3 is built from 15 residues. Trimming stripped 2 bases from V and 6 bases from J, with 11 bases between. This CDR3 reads CASSLTPGFNSPLHF. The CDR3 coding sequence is TGTGCCAGCAGCTTAACCCCAGGCTTTAATTCACCCCTCCACTTT.

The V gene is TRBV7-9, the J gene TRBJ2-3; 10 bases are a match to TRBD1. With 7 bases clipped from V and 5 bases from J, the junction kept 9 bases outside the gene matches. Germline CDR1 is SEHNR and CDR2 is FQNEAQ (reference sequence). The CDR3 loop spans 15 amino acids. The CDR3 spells CASNPRQGARDTQYF. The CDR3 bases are TGTGCCAGCAACCCGCGACAGGGGGCGAGAGATACGCAGTATTTT.

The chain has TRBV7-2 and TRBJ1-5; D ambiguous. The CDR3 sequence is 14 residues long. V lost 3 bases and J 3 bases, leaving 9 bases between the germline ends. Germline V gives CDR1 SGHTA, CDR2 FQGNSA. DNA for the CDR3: TGTGCCAGCAGCTTTGGGCTACCCAATCAGCCCCAGCATTTT. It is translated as CASSFGLPNQPQHF.

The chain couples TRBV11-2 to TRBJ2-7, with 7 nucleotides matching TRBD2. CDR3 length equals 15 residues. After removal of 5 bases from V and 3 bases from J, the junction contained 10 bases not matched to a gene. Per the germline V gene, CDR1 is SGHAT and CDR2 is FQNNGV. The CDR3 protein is CASSPSGASGYEQYF. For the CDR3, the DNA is TGTGCCAGCAGCCCGTCCGGGGCTAGCGGCTACGAGCAGTACTTC.

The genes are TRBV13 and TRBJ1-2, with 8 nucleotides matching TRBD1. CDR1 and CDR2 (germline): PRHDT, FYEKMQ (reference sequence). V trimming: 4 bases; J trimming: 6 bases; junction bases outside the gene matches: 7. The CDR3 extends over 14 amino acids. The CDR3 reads CASSSQDREDGYTF. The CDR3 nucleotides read TGTGCCAGCAGCTCTCAGGACAGGGAGGATGGCTACACCTTC.

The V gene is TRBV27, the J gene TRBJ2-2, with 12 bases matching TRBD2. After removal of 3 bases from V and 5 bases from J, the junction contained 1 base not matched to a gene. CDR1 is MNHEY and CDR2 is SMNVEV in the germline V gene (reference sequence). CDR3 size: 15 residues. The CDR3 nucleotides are TGTGCCAGCAGTTTCGGGACTAGCGGGACCGGGGAGCTGTTTTTT. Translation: CASSFGTSGTGELFF.

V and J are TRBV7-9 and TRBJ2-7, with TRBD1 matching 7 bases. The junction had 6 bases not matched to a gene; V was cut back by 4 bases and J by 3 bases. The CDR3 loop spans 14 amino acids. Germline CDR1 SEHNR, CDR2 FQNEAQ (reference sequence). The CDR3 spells CASSSQAGGYEQYF. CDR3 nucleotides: TGTGCCAGCAGCTCTCAGGCAGGGGGCTACGAGCAGTACTTC.

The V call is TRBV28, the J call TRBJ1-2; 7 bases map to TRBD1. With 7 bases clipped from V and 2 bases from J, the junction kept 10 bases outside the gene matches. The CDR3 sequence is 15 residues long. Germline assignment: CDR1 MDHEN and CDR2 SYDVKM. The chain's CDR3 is CASTLTGLGNYGYTF. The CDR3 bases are TGTGCCAGCACCCTGACAGGGTTGGGGAACTATGGCTACACCTTC.

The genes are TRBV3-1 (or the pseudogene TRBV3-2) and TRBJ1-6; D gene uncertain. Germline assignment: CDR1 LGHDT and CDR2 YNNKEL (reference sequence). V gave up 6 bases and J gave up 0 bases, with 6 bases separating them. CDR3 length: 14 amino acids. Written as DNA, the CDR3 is TGTGCCAGCAGGCCTAGCTCCTATAATTCACCCCTCCACTTT. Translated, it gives CASRPSSYNSPLHF.

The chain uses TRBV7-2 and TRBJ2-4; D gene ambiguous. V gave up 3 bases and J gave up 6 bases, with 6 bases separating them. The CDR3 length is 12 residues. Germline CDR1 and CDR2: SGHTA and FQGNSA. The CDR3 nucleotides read TGTGCCAGCAGCTTGGAGAGAAACATTCAGTACTTC. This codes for CASSLERNIQYF.

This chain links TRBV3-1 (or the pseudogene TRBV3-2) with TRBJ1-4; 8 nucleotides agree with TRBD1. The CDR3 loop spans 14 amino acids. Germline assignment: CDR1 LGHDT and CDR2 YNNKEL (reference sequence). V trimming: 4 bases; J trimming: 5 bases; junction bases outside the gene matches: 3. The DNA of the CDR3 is TGTGCCAGCAGCCCAGGGGGCTTAAATGAAAAACTGTTTTTT. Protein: CASSPGGLNEKLFF.